Described below is a single T cell receptor beta chain sequence and its context. The J segment lost 5 bases and the V segment lost 0 bases, leaving 7 bases of the junction unmatched. Germline V gene data show CDR1 as SGHKS and CDR2 as YYEKEE (reference sequence). The length of the CDR3 is 15 residues. The data are from a study of radiation and T cells in renal cell carcinoma. The time point is: blood 2 weeks post-SBRT. The treatment is: 15 Gy SBRT to primary tumor, nephrectomy 4 weeks later. The repertoire was sequenced with immunoSEQ multiplex PCR; TCRdb's copy has only in-frame clones and lacks some. The data show approximately 120,000 clones, around 85% seen once.

This sequence joins TRBV5-5 and TRBJ1-2, with 7 bases lining up with TRBD1. The sequencing used blood, collected from a patient whose treatment included radiotherapy and nephrectomy. The clonotype was recovered from a man aged 45-60 years with renal cell carcinoma. In DNA, the CDR3 is TGTGCCAGCAGCTTGGGTTTGGGACAGTTATATGGCTACACCTTC. Its protein is CASSLGLGQLYGYTF.